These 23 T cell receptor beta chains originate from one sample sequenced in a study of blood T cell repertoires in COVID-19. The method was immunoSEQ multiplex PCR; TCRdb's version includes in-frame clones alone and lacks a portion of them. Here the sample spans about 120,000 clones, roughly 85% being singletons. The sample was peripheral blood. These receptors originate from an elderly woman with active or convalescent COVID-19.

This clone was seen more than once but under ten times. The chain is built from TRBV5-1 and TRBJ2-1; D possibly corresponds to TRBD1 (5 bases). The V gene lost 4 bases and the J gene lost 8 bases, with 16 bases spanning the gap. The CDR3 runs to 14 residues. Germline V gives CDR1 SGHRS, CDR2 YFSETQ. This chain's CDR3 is CASSLRGAGDEQFF. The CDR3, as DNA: TGCGCCAGCAGCCTTAGGGGCGCAGGTGATGAGCAGTTCTTC.

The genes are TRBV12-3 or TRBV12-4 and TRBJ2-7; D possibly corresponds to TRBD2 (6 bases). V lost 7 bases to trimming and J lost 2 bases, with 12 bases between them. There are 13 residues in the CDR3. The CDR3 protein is CASKSSVTYEQYF. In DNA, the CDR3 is TGTGCCAGCAAGTCTAGCGTAACCTACGAGCAGTACTTC.

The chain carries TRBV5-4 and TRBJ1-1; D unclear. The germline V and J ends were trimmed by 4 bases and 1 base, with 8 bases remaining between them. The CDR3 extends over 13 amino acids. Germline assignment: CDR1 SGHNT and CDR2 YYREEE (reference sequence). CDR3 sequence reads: CASSRSQNTEAFF. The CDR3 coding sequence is TGTGCCAGCAGCCGTTCACAGAACACTGAAGCTTTCTTT.

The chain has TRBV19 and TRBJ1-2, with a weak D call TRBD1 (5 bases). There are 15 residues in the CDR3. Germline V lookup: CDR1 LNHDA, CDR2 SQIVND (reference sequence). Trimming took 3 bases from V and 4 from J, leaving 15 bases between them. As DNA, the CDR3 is TGTGCCAGTAGTATTCCCGCGGGACGGTTCTATGGCTACACCTTC. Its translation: CASSIPAGRFYGYTF.

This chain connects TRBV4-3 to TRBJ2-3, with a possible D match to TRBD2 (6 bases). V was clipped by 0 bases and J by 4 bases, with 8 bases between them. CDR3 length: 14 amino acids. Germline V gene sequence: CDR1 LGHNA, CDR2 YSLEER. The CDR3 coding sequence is TGCGCCAGCAGCCAAGATGGCGGGGCAGATACGCAGTATTTT. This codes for CASSQDGGADTQYF.

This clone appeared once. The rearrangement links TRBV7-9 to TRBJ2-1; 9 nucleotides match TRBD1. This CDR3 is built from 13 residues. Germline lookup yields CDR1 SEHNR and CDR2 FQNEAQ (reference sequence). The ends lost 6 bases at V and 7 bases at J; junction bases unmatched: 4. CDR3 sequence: CASSGTGWNEQFF. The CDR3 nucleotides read TGTGCCAGCAGTGGGACAGGGTGGAATGAGCAGTTCTTC. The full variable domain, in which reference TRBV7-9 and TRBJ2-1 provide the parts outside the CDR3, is DTGVSQNPRHKITKRGQNVTFRCDPISEHNRLYWYRQTLGQGPEFLTYFQNEAQLEKSRLLSDRFSAERPKGSFSTLEIQRTEQGDSAMYLCASSGTGWNEQFFGPGTRLTVL.

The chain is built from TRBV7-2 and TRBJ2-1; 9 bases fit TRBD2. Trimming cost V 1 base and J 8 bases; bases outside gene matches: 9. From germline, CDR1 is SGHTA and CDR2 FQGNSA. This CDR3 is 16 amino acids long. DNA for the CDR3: TGTGCCAGCAGCTTAGTTGCTAGCGGGAAATGGTATGAGCAGTTCTTC. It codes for CASSLVASGKWYEQFF.

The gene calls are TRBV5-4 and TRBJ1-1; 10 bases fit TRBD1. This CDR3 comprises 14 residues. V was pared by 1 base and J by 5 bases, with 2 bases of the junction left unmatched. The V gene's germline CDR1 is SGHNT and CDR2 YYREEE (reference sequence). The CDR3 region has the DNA TGTGCCAGCAGCTTGCGGACAGGGGGAACTGAAGCTTTCTTT. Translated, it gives CASSLRTGGTEAFF.

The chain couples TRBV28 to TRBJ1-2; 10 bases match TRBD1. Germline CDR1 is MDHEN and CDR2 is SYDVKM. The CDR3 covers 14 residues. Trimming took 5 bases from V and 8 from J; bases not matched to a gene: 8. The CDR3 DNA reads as TGTGCCAGCAGTCGACAGGGGGCTACGGGAGGCTACACCTTC. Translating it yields CASSRQGATGGYTF.

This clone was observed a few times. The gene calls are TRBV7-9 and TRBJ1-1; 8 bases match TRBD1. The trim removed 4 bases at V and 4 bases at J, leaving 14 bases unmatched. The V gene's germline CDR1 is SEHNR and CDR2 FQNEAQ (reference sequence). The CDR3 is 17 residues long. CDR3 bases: TGTGCCAGCAGCTCCTACCCTTTGACAGGGGCGGGCACTGAAGCTTTCTTT. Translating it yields CASSSYPLTGAGTEAFF.

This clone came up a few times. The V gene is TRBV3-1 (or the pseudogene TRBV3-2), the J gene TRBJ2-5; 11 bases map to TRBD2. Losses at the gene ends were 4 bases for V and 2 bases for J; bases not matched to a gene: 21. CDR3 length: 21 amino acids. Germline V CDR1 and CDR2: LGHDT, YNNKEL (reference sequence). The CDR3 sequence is CASSPFGKGTSGRGGQETQYF. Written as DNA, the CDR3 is TGTGCCAGCAGCCCTTTCGGGAAAGGGACTAGCGGCCGGGGGGGGCAAGAGACCCAGTACTTC.

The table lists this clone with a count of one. DNA of the CDR3: TGTGCCAGCAGTTCGAGGACAGGGGCAGGTGAAGCTTTCTTT. It translates to CASSSRTGAGEAFF. V gene TRBV6-5 combines with J gene TRBJ1-1; 9 bases fit TRBD1. CDR1 is MNHEY, CDR2 SVGAGI, per germline. CDR3 length: 14 amino acids. J gave up 7 bases and V 4 bases, and 7 bases lay outside the gene matches.

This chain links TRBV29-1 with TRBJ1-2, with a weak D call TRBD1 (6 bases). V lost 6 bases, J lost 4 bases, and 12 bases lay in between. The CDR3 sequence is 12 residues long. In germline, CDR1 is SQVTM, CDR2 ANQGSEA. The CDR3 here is CSVNREGYGYTF. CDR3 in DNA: TGCAGCGTAAACAGGGAGGGCTATGGCTACACCTTC.

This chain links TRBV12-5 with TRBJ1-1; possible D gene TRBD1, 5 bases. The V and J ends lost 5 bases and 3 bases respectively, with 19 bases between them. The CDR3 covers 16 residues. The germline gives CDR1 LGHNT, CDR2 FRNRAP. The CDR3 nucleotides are TGTGCTAGTGGTGCCCCCCCCAGGGCAGTGGACACTGAAGCTTTCTTT. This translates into CASGAPPRAVDTEAFF.

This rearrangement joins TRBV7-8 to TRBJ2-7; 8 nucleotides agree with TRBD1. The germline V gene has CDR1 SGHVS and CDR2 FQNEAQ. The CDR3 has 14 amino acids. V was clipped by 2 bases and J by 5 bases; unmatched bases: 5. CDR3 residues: CASSLRRTGNEQYF. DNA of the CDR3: TGTGCCAGCAGCTTAAGACGGACAGGGAACGAGCAGTACTTC.

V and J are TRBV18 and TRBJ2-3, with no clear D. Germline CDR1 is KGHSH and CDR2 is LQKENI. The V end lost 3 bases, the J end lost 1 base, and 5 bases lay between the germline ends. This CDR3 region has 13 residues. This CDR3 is CASSPAGTDTQYF. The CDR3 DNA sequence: TGTGCCAGCTCACCGGCGGGCACAGATACGCAGTATTTT.

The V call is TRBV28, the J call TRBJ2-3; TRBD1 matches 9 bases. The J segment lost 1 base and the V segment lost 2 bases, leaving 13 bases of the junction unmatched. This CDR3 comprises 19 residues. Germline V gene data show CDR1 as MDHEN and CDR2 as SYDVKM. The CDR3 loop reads CASSLSLRTGVYGTDTQYF. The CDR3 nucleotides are TGTGCCAGCAGTTTAAGTTTACGGACAGGGGTGTACGGCACAGATACGCAGTATTTT.

The CDR3 here is CASSIGGVGSTEAFF. CDR3 bases: TGCGCCAGCAGCATCGGAGGGGTTGGAAGCACTGAAGCTTTCTTT. The chain links TRBV5-1 to TRBJ1-1; weak D call: TRBD1 (5 bases). Germline V gene sequence: CDR1 SGHRS, CDR2 YFSETQ. With 4 bases removed from V and 4 bases from J, the gap between germline ends came to 17 bases. The CDR3 consists of 15 residues.

In nucleotides, the CDR3 is TGTGCCAGTAGCCTACAGGGATTCGGCTACACCTTC. Translation gives CASSLQGFGYTF. The rearrangement joins TRBV19 to TRBJ1-2; D is possibly TRBD1 (6 bases). Deletions cut 6 bases from V and 8 bases from J, with 13 bases between. Germline V gene lookup returns CDR1 LNHDA and CDR2 SQIVND (reference sequence). The CDR3 spans 12 residues.

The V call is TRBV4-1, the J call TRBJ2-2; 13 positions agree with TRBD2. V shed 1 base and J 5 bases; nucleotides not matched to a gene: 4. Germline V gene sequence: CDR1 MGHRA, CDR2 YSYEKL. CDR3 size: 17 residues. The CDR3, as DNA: TGCGCCAGCAGCCAAGTCGGACTAGCGGGGGAAACCGGGGAGCTGTTTTTT. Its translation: CASSQVGLAGETGELFF.

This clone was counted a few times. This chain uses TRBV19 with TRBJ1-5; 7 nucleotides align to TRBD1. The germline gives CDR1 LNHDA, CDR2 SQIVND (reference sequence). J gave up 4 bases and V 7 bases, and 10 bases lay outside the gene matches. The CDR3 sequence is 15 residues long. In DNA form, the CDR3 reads TGTGCCAGTAATAATCGACAGGGTCGAAATCAGCCCCAGCATTTT. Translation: CASNNRQGRNQPQHF. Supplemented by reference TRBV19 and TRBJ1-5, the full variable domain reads DGGITQSPKYLFRKEGQNVTLSCEQNLNHDAMYWYRQDPGQGLRLIYYSQIVNDFQKGDIAEGYSVSREKKESFPLTVTSAQKNPTAFYLCASNNRQGRNQPQHFGDGTRLSIL.

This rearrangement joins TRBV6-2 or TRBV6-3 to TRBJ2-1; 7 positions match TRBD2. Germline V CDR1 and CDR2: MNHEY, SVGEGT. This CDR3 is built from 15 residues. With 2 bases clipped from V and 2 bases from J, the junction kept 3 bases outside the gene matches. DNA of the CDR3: TGTGCCAGCAGTTACGAGACTAGCACCTACAATGAGCAGTTCTTC. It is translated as CASSYETSTYNEQFF.

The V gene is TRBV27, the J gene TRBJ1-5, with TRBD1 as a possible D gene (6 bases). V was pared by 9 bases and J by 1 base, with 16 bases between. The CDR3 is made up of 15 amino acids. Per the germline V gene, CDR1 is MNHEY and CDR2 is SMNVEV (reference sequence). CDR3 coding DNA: TGTGCCAGTGGGTTTACAGGGCTCAGCAATCAGCCCCAGCATTTT. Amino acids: CASGFTGLSNQPQHF.